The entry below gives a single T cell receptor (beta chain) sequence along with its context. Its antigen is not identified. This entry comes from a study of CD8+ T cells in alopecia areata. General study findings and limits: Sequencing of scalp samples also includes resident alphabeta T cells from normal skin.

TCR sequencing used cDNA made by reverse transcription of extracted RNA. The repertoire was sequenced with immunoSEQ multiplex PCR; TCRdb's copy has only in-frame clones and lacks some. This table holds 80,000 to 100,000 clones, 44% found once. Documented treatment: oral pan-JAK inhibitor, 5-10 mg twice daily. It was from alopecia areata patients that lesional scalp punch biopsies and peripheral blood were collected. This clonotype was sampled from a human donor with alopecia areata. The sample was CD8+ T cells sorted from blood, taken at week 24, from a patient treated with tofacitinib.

The CDR3 DNA follows: TGTGCCAGCAGCTCAACGGGGGGCCCAGACTCCTACGAGCAGTACTTC. Translating it yields CASSSTGGPDSYEQYF. This rearrangement joins TRBV11-2 to TRBJ2-7, with D possibly matching TRBD2 (7 bases). Germline V gives CDR1 SGHAT, CDR2 FQNNGV. V was clipped by 4 bases and J by 0 bases, with 16 bases between them. The CDR3 has 16 residues. Variable domain in full (rest from reference TRBV11-2 and TRBJ2-7): EAGVAQSPRYKIIEKRQSVAFWCNPISGHATLYWYQQILGQGPKLLIQFQNNGVVDDSQLPKDRFSAERLKGVDSTLKIQPAKLEDSAVYLCASSSTGGPDSYEQYFGPGTRLTVT.